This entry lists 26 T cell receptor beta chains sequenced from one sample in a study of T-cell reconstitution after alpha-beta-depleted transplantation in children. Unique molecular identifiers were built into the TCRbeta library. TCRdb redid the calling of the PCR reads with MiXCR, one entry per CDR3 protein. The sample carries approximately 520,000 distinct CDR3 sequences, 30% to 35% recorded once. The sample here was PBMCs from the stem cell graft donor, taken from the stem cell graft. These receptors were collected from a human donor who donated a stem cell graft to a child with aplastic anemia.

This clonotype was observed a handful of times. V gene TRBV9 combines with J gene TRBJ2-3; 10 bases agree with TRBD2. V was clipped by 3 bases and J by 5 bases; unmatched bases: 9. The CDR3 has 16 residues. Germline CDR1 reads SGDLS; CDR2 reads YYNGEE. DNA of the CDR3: TGTGCCAGCAGCGAGAGCGGGAGGGCCTCGATAGATACGCAGTATTTT. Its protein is CASSESGRASIDTQYF.

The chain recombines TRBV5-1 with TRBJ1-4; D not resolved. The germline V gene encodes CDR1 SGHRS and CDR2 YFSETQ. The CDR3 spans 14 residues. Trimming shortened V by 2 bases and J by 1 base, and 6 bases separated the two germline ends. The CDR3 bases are TGCGCCAGCAGCTTATCGGGAACTAATGAAAAACTGTTTTTT. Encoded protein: CASSLSGTNEKLFF.

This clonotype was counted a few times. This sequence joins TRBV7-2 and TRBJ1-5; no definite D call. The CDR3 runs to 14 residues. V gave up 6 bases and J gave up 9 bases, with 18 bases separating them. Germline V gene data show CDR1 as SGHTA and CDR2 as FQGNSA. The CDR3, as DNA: TGTGCCAGCAGTCGTGACACGGACCGCGGGCCCCAGCATTTT. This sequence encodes CASSRDTDRGPQHF.

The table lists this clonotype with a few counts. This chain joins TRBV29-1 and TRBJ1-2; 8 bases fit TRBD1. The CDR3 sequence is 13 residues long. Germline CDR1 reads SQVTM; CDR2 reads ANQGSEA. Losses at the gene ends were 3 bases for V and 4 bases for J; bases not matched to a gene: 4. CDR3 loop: CSVETGDAYGYTF. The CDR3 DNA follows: TGCAGCGTTGAGACAGGGGATGCCTATGGCTACACCTTC.

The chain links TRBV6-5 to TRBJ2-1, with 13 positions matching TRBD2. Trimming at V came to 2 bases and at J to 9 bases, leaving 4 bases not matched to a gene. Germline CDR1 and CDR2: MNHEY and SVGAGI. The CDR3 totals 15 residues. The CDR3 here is CASSYGTSGKGEQFF. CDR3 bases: TGTGCCAGCAGTTACGGGACTAGCGGGAAGGGTGAGCAGTTCTTC.

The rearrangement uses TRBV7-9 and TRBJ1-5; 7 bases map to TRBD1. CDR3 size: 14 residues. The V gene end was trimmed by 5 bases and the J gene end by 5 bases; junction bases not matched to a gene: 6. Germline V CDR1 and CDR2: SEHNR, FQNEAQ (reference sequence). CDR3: CASSAQGRDQPQHF. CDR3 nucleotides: TGTGCCAGCAGCGCACAGGGGAGGGATCAGCCCCAGCATTTT.

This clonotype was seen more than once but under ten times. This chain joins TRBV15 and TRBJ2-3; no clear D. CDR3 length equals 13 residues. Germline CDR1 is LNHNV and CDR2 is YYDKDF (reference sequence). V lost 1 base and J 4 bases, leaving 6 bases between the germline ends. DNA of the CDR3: TGTGCCACCAGCAGAGGGTTGTCAGATACGCAGTATTTT. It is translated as CATSRGLSDTQYF.

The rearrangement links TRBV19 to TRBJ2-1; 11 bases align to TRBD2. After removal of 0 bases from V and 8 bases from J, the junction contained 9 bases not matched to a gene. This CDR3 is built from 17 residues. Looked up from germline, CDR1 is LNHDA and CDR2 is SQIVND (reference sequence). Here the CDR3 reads CASSIDRGLAGGDEQFF. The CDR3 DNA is TGTGCCAGTAGTATAGATCGCGGGCTAGCGGGAGGAGATGAGCAGTTCTTC.

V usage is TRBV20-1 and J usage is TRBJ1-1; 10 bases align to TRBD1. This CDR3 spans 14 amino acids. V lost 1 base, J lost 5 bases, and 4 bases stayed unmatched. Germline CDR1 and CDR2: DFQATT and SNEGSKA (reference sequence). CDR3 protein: CSARAWDRGTEAFF. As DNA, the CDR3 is TGCAGTGCTAGAGCATGGGACAGGGGTACTGAAGCTTTCTTT.

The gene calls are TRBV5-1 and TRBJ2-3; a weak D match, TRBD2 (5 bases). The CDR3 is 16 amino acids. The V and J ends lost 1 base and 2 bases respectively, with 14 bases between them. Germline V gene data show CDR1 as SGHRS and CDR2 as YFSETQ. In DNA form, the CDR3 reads TGCGCCAGCAGCTTGAACAGCGGAGCTAACACAGATACGCAGTATTTT. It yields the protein CASSLNSGANTDTQYF.

The DNA of the CDR3 is TGCGCCAGCAGCCCGAAACCCAAGGCTGAAGCTTTCTTT. The encoded protein is CASSPKPKAEAFF. The chain combines TRBV4-1 with TRBJ1-1; D not resolved. The CDR3 is made up of 13 amino acids. Germline V gene data show CDR1 as MGHRA and CDR2 as YSYEKL. The V and J ends lost 4 bases and 6 bases respectively, with 12 bases between them.

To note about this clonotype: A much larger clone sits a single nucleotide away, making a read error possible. CDR3 nucleotide sequence: TGCTGTGCTAGGGACAGCGGCCGTGGGACAGATACGCAGTATTTT. Residues: CCARDSGRGTDTQYF. V is TRBV20-1 and J is TRBJ2-3; the match to TRBD1 covers 7 bases. The CDR3 covers 15 residues. Germline CDR1 DFQATT, CDR2 SNEGSKA (reference sequence).

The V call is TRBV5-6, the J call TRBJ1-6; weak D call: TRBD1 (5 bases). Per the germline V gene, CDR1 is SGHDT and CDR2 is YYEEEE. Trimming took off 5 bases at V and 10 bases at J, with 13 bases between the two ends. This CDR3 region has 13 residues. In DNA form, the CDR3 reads TGTGCCAGCAGGTCAGGGTTCGGGTCACCCCTCCACTTT. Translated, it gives CASRSGFGSPLHF. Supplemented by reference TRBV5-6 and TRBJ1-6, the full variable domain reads DAGVTQSPTHLIKTRGQQVTLRCSPKSGHDTVSWYQQALGQGPQFIFQYYEEEERQRGNFPDRFSGHQFPNYSSELNVNALLLGDSALYLCASRSGFGSPLHFGNGTRLTVT.

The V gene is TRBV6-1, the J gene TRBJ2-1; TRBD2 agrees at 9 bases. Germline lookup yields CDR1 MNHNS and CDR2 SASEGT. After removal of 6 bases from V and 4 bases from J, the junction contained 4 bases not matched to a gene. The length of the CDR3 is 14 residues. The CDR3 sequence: CASSRLAEYNEQFF. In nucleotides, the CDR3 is TGTGCCAGCAGCCGACTAGCGGAGTACAATGAGCAGTTCTTC.

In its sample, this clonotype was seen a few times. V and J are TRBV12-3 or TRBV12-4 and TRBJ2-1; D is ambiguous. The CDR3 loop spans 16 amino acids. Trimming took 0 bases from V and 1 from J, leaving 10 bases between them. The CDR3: CASSLATGVSYNEQFF. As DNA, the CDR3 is TGTGCCAGCAGTTTAGCGACTGGGGTTTCCTACAATGAGCAGTTCTTC.

CDR3: CASSQEWGLVEETQYF. DNA of the CDR3: TGCGCCAGCAGCCAAGAGTGGGGGCTAGTCGAAGAGACCCAGTACTTC. This chain connects TRBV4-3 to TRBJ2-5, with D possibly being TRBD1 (6 bases). V lost 0 bases and J lost 3, with 14 bases in between. The CDR3 is 16 residues long. Per the germline V gene, CDR1 is LGHNA and CDR2 is YSLEER.

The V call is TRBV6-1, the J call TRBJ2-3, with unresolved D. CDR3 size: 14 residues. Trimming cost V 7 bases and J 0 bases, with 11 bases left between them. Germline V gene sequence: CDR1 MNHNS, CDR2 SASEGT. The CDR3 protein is CASKDGTSTDTQYF. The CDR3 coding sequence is TGTGCCAGCAAGGACGGTACTAGCACAGATACGCAGTATTTT.

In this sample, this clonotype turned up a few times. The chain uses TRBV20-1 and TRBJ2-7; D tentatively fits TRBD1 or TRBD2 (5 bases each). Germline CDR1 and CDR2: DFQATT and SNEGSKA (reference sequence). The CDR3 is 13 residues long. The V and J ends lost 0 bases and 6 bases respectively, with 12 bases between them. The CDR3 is CSAREGTWREQYF. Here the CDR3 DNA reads TGCAGTGCTAGAGAAGGGACCTGGCGCGAGCAGTACTTC.

CDR3 loop: CASSLAIEDTGFSPLHF. CDR3 in DNA: TGCGCCAGCAGCTTGGCCATAGAGGATACAGGGTTTTCACCCCTCCACTTT. The chain combines TRBV5-1 with TRBJ1-6, with TRBD1 as a possible D gene (6 bases). Germline assignment: CDR1 SGHRS and CDR2 YFSETQ. With 0 bases removed from V and 9 bases from J, the gap between germline ends came to 19 bases. The CDR3 runs 17 residues.

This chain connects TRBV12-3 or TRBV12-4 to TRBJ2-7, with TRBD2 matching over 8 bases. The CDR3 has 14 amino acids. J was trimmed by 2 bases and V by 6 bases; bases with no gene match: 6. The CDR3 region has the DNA TGTGCCAGCAGAAGCCGGGAGGGCCCCTACGAGCAGTACTTC. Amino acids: CASRSREGPYEQYF.

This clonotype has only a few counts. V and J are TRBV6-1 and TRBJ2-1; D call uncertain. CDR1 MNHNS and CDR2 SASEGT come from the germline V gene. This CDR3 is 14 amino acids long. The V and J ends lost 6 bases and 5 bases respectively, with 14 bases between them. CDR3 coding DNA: TGTGCCAGCAGGGAGAGAGACTCTGACAATGAGCAGTTCTTC. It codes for CASRERDSDNEQFF.

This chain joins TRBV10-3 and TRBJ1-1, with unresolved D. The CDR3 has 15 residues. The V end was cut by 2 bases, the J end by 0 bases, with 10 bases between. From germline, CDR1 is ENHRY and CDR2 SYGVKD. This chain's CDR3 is CAISEREDMNTEAFF. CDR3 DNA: TGTGCCATCAGTGAGCGCGAAGACATGAACACTGAAGCTTTCTTT.

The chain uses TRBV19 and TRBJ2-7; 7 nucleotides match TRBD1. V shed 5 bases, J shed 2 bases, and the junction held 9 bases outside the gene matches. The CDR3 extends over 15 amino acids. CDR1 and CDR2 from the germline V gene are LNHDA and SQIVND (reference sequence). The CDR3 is CASSDLQGFPYEQYF. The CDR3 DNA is TGTGCCAGTAGTGATCTACAGGGGTTTCCCTACGAGCAGTACTTC.

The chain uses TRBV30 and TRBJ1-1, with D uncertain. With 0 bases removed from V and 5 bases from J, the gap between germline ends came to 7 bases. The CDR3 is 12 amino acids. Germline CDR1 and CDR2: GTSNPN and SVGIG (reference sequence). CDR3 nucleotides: TGTGCCTGGAGTGTAAGGCGAACTGAAGCTTTCTTT. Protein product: CAWSVRRTEAFF.

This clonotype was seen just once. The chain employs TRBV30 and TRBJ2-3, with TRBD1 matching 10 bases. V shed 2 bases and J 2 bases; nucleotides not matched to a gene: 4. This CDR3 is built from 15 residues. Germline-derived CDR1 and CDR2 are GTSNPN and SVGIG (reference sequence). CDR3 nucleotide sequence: TGTGCCTGGAGTCGAGGACAGGGGGTCACAGATACGCAGTATTTT. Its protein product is CAWSRGQGVTDTQYF.

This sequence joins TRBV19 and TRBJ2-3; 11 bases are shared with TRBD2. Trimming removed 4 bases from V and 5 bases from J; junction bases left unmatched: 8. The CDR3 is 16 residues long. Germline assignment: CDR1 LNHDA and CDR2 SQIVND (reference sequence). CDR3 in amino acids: CASSNSGLAGLDTQYF. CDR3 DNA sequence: TGTGCCAGTAGTAACTCCGGACTAGCGGGTTTAGATACGCAGTATTTT.